The source of this T cell receptor (beta chain) is a study of CD8 T cells in ankylosing spondylitis. Points from the study as a whole: Significant enrichment of disease-linked clones was reportedly seen in matched ankylosing spondylitis synovial fluid.

The CDR3 covers 20 residues. Germline assignment: CDR1 SGHVT and CDR2 SQSDAQ. V lost 3 bases and J lost 5, with 31 bases in between. This clonotype was counted between two and nine times. What it recognizes is unknown. TCRdb recomputed calls from the 5' RACE reads with MiXCR, one row per CDR3 protein. This table has 250,000 or so distinct CDR3 sequences, about 10% appearing once. The sample was blood, either unsorted or a sorted T cell fraction (not recorded which). This TCR was recovered from a male donor with ankylosing spondylitis or in good health (not recorded which). This chain uses TRBV7-4 with TRBJ1-1, with D possibly TRBD1 on 5 matching bases. CDR3 residues: CASSFGGFGVFLDELTEAFF. The CDR3 DNA follows: TGTGCCAGCAGCTTTGGGGGGTTTGGGGTGTTTTTAGATGAACTGACTGAAGCTTTCTTT.